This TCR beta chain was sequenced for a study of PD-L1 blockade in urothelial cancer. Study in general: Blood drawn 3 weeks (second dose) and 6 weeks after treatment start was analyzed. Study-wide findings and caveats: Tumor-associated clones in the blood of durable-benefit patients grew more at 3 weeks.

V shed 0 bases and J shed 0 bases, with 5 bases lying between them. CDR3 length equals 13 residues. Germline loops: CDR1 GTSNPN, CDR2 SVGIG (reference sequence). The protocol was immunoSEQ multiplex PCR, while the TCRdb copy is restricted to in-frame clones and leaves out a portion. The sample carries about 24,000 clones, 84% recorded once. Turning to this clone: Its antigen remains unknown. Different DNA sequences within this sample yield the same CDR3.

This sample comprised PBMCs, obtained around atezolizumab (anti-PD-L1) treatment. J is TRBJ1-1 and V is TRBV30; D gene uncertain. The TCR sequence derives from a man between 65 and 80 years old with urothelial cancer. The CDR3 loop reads CAWSVQMNTEAFF. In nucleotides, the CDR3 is TGTGCCTGGAGTGTACAAATGAACACTGAAGCTTTCTTT. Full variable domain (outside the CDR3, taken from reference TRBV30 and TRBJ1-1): SQTIHQWPATLVQPVGSPLSLECTVEGTSNPNLYWYRQAAGRGLQLLFYSVGIGQISSEVPQNLSASRPQDRQFILSSKKLLLSDSGFYLCAWSVQMNTEAFFGQGTRLTVV.